One sample yielded the 7 T cell receptor beta chains listed below, sequenced in a study of somatic mutations in cytotoxic T cells in rheumatoid arthritis. Measured with immunoSEQ multiplex PCR; TCRdb has only the in-frame clones, and not every one. This table has around 23,000 clones, 70% to 80% appearing once. Sequenced input: CD8+ T cells sorted from blood. These receptors came from a woman in her late teens or twenties in good health.

The chain combines TRBV28 with TRBJ1-4; 8 bases fit TRBD1. Germline CDR1 is MDHEN and CDR2 is SYDVKM. J was trimmed by 8 bases and V by 4 bases; bases with no gene match: 15. The CDR3 sequence is 17 residues long. CDR3 sequence: CASSSGQVMIVGEKLFF. CDR3 DNA sequence: TGTGCCAGCAGTTCGGGACAGGTGATGATAGTCGGGGAAAAACTGTTTTTT.

This chain joins TRBV6-1 and TRBJ2-7; 7 nucleotides align to TRBD1. CDR1 is MNHNS, CDR2 SASEGT, per germline. The CDR3 runs to 16 residues. The J segment lost 5 bases and the V segment lost 4 bases, leaving 14 bases of the junction unmatched. CDR3 nucleotide sequence: TGTGCCAGCAGTGGACGCCGGACAGGCTATTGGAACGAGCAGTACTTC. Translated: CASSGRRTGYWNEQYF.

The chain has TRBV27 and TRBJ2-5; D possibly corresponds to TRBD1 (5 bases). The V end lost 6 bases, the J end lost 5 bases, and 19 bases lay between the germline ends. This CDR3 has 15 residues. Germline V gives CDR1 MNHEY, CDR2 SMNVEV (reference sequence). This chain's CDR3 is CASRFIWQGVETQYF. The CDR3 DNA is TGTGCCAGCAGGTTTATATGGCAGGGCGTGGAGACCCAGTACTTC.

This clone was seen once. The chain couples TRBV30 to TRBJ2-1; TRBD2 matches at 11 bases. Germline CDR1 and CDR2: GTSNPN and SVGIG (reference sequence). CDR3 length: 16 residues. V was clipped by 3 bases and J by 2 bases; unmatched bases: 6. The CDR3 is CAWRYPGLAAYNEQFF. CDR3 coding DNA: TGTGCCTGGAGGTACCCGGGACTAGCGGCCTACAATGAGCAGTTCTTC.

The chain carries TRBV7-6 and TRBJ2-2; TRBD2 agrees at 8 bases. This CDR3 contains 16 residues. The V segment lost 6 bases and the J segment 6 bases; nucleotides outside the gene matches: 12. Germline CDR1 and CDR2: SGHVS and FNYEAQ. The CDR3 coding sequence is TGTGCCAGCAGTAGCGAGGCAGCGGGAGTGTCCGGGGAGCTGTTTTTT. It codes for CASSSEAAGVSGELFF.

V gene TRBV28 combines with J gene TRBJ1-5, with D possibly TRBD1 on 5 matching bases. Germline lookup yields CDR1 MDHEN and CDR2 SYDVKM. V was trimmed by 6 bases and J by 6 bases, leaving 18 bases between them. The CDR3 loop spans 15 amino acids. As DNA, the CDR3 is TGTGCCAGCAGCATAGACAGCGAAGGGAGTCAGCCCCAGCATTTT. It is translated as CASSIDSEGSQPQHF.

This clone has a single count. The J gene is TRBJ1-1, the V gene TRBV5-4; 10 bases are a match to TRBD1. Germline CDR1 reads SGHNT; CDR2 reads YYREEE (reference sequence). CDR3 length equals 15 residues. The ends lost 1 base at V and 4 bases at J; junction bases unmatched: 4. Written as DNA, the CDR3 is TGTGCCAGCAGCTTGAGGACAGGGGGTAGCACTGAAGCTTTCTTT. Residues: CASSLRTGGSTEAFF.